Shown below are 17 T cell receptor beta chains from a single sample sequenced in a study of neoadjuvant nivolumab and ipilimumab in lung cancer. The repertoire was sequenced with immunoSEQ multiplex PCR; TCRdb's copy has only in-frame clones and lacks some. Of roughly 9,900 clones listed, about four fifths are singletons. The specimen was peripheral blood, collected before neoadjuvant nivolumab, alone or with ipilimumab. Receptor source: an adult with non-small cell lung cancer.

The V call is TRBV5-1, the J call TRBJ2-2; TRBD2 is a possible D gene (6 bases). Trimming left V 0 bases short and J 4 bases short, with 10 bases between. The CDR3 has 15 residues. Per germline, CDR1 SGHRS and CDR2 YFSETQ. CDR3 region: CASSLGRGGTGELFF. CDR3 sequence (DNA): TGCGCCAGCAGCTTGGGGAGGGGAGGCACCGGGGAGCTGTTTTTT. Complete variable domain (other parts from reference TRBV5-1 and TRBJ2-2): KAGVTQTPRYLIKTRGQQVTLSCSPISGHRSVSWYQQTPGQGLQFLFEYFSETQRNKGNFPGRFSGRQFSNSRSEMNVSTLELGDSALYLCASSLGRGGTGELFFGEGSRLTVL.

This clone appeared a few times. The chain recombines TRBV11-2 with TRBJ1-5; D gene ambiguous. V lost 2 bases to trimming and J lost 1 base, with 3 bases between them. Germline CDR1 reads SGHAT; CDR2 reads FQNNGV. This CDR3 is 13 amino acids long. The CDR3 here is CASSLNSNQPQHF. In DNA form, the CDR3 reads TGTGCCAGCAGCTTAAACAGCAATCAGCCCCAGCATTTT. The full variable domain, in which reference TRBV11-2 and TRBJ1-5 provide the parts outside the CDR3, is EAGVAQSPRYKIIEKRQSVAFWCNPISGHATLYWYQQILGQGPKLLIQFQNNGVVDDSQLPKDRFSAERLKGVDSTLKIQPAKLEDSAVYLCASSLNSNQPQHFGDGTRLSIL.

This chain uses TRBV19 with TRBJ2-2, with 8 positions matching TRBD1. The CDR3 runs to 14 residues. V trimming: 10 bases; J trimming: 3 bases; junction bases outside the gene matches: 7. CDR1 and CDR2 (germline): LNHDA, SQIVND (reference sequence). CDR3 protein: CATTDRGHTGELFF. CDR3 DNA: TGTGCCACCACAGACAGGGGCCACACCGGGGAGCTGTTTTTT.

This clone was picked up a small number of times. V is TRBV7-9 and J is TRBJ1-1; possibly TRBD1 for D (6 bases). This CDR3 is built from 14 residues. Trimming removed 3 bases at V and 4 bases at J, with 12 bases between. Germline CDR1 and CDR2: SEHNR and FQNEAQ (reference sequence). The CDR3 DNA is TGTGCCAGCAGCTTTAAGGGGGACACCACTGAAGCTTTCTTT. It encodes CASSFKGDTTEAFF. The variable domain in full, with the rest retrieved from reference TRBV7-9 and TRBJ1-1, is DTGVSQNPRHKITKRGQNVTFRCDPISEHNRLYWYRQTLGQGPEFLTYFQNEAQLEKSRLLSDRFSAERPKGSFSTLEIQRTEQGDSAMYLCASSFKGDTTEAFFGQGTRLTVV.

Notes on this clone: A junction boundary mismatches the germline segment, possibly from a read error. CDR3: CASSLAGANTGELFF. The DNA for the CDR3 is TGTGCCAGCAGCCTAGCGGGAGCGAACACCGGGGAGCTGTTTTTT. This chain joins TRBV7-7 and TRBJ2-2; TRBD2 aligns across 10 bases. The germline gives CDR1 SSHAT, CDR2 FNYEAQ (reference sequence). The CDR3 extends over 15 amino acids.

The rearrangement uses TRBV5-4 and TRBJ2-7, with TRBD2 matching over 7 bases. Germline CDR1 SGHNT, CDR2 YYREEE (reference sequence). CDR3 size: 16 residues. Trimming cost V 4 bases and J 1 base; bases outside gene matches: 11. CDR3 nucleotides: TGTGCCAGCAGCCACCCGAGGAGCGGGGTGTCCTACGAGCAGTACTTC. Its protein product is CASSHPRSGVSYEQYF. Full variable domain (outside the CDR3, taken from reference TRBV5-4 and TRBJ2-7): ETGVTQSPTHLIKTRGQQVTLRCSSQSGHNTVSWYQQALGQGPQFIFQYYREEENGRGNFPPRFSGLQFPNYSSELNVNALELDDSALYLCASSHPRSGVSYEQYFGPGTRLTVT.

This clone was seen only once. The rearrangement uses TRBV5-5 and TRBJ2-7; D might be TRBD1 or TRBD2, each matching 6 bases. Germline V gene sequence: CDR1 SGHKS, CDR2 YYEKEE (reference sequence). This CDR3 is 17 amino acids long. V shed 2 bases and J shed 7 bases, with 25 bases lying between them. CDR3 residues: CASSFSSGAPLKGEQYF. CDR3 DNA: TGTGCCAGCAGCTTCAGCTCGGGGGCGCCCTTAAAAGGGGAGCAGTACTTC.

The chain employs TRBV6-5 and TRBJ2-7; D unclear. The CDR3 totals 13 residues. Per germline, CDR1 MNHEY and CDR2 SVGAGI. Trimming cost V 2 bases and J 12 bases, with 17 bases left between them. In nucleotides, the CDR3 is TGTGCCAGCAGTTACGACACATCCTCTCGGGTGTACTTC. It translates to CASSYDTSSRVYF.

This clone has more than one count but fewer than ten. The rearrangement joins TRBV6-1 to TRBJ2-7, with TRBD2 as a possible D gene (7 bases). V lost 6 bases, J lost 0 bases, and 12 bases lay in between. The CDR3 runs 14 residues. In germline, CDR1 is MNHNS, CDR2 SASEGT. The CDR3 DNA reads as TGTGCCAGCAGGCCGGGGGGCGTCTCCTACGAGCAGTACTTC. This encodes CASRPGGVSYEQYF.

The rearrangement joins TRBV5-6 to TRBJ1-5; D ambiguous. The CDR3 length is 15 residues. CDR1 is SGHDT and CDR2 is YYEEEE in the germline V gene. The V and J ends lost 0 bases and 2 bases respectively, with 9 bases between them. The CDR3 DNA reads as TGTGCCAGCAGCTTGGGGCCGGCCGGCAATCAGCCCCAGCATTTT. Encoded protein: CASSLGPAGNQPQHF.

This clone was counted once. The CDR3 DNA reads as TGTGCCAGCAAGACCCCCGCCTTCACTAATGAAAAACTGTTTTTT. This sequence encodes CASKTPAFTNEKLFF. V gene TRBV28 combines with J gene TRBJ1-4; no definite D call. V lost 7 bases to trimming and J lost 2 bases, with 14 bases between them. The CDR3 is made up of 15 amino acids. Germline V lookup: CDR1 MDHEN, CDR2 SYDVKM. The variable domain in full, with the rest retrieved from reference TRBV28 and TRBJ1-4, is DVKVTQSSRYLVKRTGEKVFLECVQDMDHENMFWYRQDPGLGLRLIYFSYDVKMKEKGDIPEGYSVSREKKERFSLILESASTNQTSMYLCASKTPAFTNEKLFFGSGTQLSVL.

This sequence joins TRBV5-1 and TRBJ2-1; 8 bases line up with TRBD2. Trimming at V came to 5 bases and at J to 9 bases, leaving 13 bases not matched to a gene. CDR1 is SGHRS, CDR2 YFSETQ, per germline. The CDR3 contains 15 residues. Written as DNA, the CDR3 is TGCGCCAGCAGGCCCGGGACTAGAGGTGAGAGTGAGCAGTTCTTC. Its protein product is CASRPGTRGESEQFF.

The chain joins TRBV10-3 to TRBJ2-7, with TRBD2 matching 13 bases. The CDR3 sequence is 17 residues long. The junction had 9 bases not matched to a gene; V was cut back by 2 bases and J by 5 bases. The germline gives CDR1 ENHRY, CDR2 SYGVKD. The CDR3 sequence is CAISEHRLAGGTNEQYF. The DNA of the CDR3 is TGTGCCATCAGTGAGCACAGACTAGCGGGAGGCACTAACGAGCAGTACTTC.

The DNA of the CDR3 is TGTGCCAGCAGCTTGGGACAGAATGAGCAGTTCTTC. It translates to CASSLGQNEQFF. V usage is TRBV5-4 and J usage is TRBJ2-1; a possible D gene is TRBD1 (5 bases). The CDR3 is made up of 12 amino acids. V dropped 0 bases and J dropped 7 bases, with 5 bases sitting between them. Germline values: CDR1 SGHNT, CDR2 YYREEE (reference sequence).

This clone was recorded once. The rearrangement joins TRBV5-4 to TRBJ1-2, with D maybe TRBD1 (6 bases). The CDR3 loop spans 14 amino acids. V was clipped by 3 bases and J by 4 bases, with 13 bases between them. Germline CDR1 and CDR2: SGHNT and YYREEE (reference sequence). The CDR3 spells CASSSEQGTYGYTF. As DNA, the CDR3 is TGTGCCAGCAGCTCGGAACAGGGTACCTATGGCTACACCTTC.

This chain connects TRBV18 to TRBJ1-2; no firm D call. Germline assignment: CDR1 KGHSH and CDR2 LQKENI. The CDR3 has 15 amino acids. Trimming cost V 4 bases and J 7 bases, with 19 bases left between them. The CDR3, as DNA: TGTGCCAGCTCACAAACGGACCGATCCCCGGGTGGCTACACCTTC. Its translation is CASSQTDRSPGGYTF.

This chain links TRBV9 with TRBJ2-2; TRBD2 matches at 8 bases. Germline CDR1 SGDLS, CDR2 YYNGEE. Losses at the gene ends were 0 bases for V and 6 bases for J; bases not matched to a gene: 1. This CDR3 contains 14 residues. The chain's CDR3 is CASSVAGGAGELFF. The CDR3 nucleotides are TGTGCCAGCAGCGTAGCGGGAGGGGCCGGGGAGCTGTTTTTT.